The sequence of this TCR beta chain was determined in a study of blood T cell repertoires in COVID-19. For the study at large: PBMCs, B-cell-depleted T cells, or T cells were the source of the cDNA or gDNA that made up the material.

This CDR3 is 16 amino acids long. Trimming at V came to 5 bases and at J to 6 bases, leaving 12 bases not matched to a gene. Germline V lookup: CDR1 MDHEN, CDR2 SYDVKM. Here immunoSEQ multiplex PCR was the method, and the copy in TCRdb shows in-frame clones only, minus some. The sample contains about 33,000 clones, about nine tenths of which appear only once. The J gene is TRBJ1-5, the V gene TRBV28, with 8 bases matching TRBD1. Sequenced sample: peripheral blood. The sequence was obtained from a woman older than 75 with active or convalescent COVID-19. CDR3 protein: CASSPSVGQGRQPQHF. The CDR3 bases are TGTGCCAGCAGTCCCTCGGTCGGACAGGGACGTCAGCCCCAGCATTTT.